The rows below give T cell receptor beta chains drawn from one sample of a study of cytotoxic CD8 clonotypes in ibrutinib-treated CLL. TCRdb's copy holds only in-frame clones and misses some; the assay was immunoSEQ multiplex PCR. Among 50,000 or so clones listed, roughly 85% were seen once. The source material was PBMCs, sampled after 24 months of ibrutinib treatment. Receptor source: a human donor with chronic lymphocytic leukemia. CDR3s include the opening cysteine and the closing phenylalanine or tryptophan. The order of the fields is D gene, V gene, J gene, clone size, CDR3 protein, CDR3 DNA. A D gene is named only where the DNA matches it firmly. Only some rows state a clone size, as once, few, many or a class for expanded clones.

D gene: TRBD2
V gene: TRBV4-3
J gene: TRBJ2-3
clone size: -
CDR3 protein: CASSPTGGSGSDTQYF
CDR3 DNA: TGCGCCAGCAGCCCCACGGGGGGTAGCGGGAGTGATACGCAGTATTTT

D gene: -
V gene: TRBV7-2
J gene: TRBJ2-2
clone size: -
CDR3 protein: CASSLAGTETGELFF
CDR3 DNA: TGTGCCAGCAGCTTAGCCGGGACCGAGACCGGGGAGCTGTTTTTT

D gene: -
V gene: TRBV2
J gene: TRBJ1-2
clone size: medium-sized
CDR3 protein: CASTYTLGQGDVYGYTF
CDR3 DNA: TGTGCCAGCACCTACACCTTGGGGCAGGGCGATGTTTATGGCTACACCTTC

D gene: -
V gene: TRBV5-1
J gene: TRBJ2-3
clone size: -
CDR3 protein: CASSLDSTGNTQYF
CDR3 DNA: TGCGCCAGCAGCTTGGACTCTACGGGAAATACGCAGTATTTT

D gene: -
V gene: TRBV7-8
J gene: TRBJ2-2
clone size: -
CDR3 protein: CASSPGGGPANTGELFF
CDR3 DNA: TGTGCCAGCAGCCCGGGGGGCGGGCCCGCGAACACCGGGGAGCTGTTTTTT

D gene: -
V gene: TRBV5-1
J gene: TRBJ2-7
clone size: -
CDR3 protein: CASSHGWGFQGSYEQYF
CDR3 DNA: TGCGCCAGCAGCCACGGATGGGGCTTTCAGGGCTCCTACGAGCAGTACTTC

D gene: -
V gene: TRBV30
J gene: TRBJ1-4
clone size: -
CDR3 protein: CASRANEKLFF
CDR3 DNA: TGTGCCTCGAGGGCAAATGAAAAACTGTTTTTT

D gene: -
V gene: TRBV10-3
J gene: TRBJ2-2
clone size: -
CDR3 protein: CAISERVGNLYTGELFF
CDR3 DNA: TGTGCCATCAGTGAAAGGGTAGGGAACCTTTACACCGGGGAGCTGTTTTTT

D gene: TRBD1
V gene: TRBV9
J gene: TRBJ2-7
clone size: -
CDR3 protein: CASSAESDRASYEQYF
CDR3 DNA: TGTGCCAGCAGCGCCGAATCCGACAGGGCCTCCTACGAGCAGTACTTC

D gene: TRBD1
V gene: TRBV7-3
J gene: TRBJ2-3
clone size: few
CDR3 protein: CASSTKQGKGTDTQYF
CDR3 DNA: TGTGCCAGCAGCACTAAACAGGGGAAAGGGACAGATACGCAGTATTTT

D gene: -
V gene: TRBV27
J gene: TRBJ2-7
clone size: -
CDR3 protein: CASSPDPGTYEQYF
CDR3 DNA: TGTGCCAGCAGTCCGGACCCAGGGACCTACGAGCAGTACTTC

D gene: -
V gene: TRBV7-8
J gene: TRBJ1-4
clone size: -
CDR3 protein: CASSRVGGREKLFF
CDR3 DNA: TGTGCCAGCAGCCGCGTGGGGGGCAGAGAAAAACTGTTTTTT

D gene: TRBD2
V gene: TRBV7-6
J gene: TRBJ2-1
clone size: -
CDR3 protein: CASSPTSGAYNEQFF
CDR3 DNA: TGTGCCAGCAGCCCGACTAGCGGAGCCTACAATGAGCAGTTCTTC

D gene: -
V gene: TRBV6-5
J gene: TRBJ2-7
clone size: -
CDR3 protein: CASSDRSSYEQYF
CDR3 DNA: TGTGCCAGCAGTGACAGGAGCTCCTACGAGCAGTACTTC

D gene: TRBD2
V gene: TRBV2
J gene: TRBJ2-3
clone size: once
CDR3 protein: CASSARSGRTDTQYF
CDR3 DNA: TGTGCCAGCAGTGCCCGTAGCGGGAGGACAGATACGCAGTATTTT

D gene: -
V gene: TRBV6-5
J gene: TRBJ1-5
clone size: -
CDR3 protein: CAGGTGNQPQHF
CDR3 DNA: TGTGCCGGAGGGACGGGGAATCAGCCCCAGCATTTT

D gene: -
V gene: TRBV7-2
J gene: TRBJ2-3
clone size: -
CDR3 protein: CASSLVFRGMVTDTQYF
CDR3 DNA: TGTGCCAGCAGCTTAGTATTTCGGGGGATGGTCACAGATACGCAGTATTTT

D gene: TRBD1
V gene: TRBV6-4
J gene: TRBJ2-5
clone size: -
CDR3 protein: CAIKAGQGRETQYF
CDR3 DNA: TGTGCCATCAAAGCGGGACAGGGGAGAGAGACCCAGTACTTC

D gene: TRBD1
V gene: TRBV4-2
J gene: TRBJ2-7
clone size: -
CDR3 protein: CASSQRIVSTGGISRGYEQYF
CDR3 DNA: TGTGCCAGCAGCCAGAGAATCGTTAGTACAGGGGGCATATCGAGAGGCTACGAGCAGTACTTC

D gene: TRBD1
V gene: TRBV30
J gene: TRBJ1-1
clone size: few
CDR3 protein: CAWSRGGANMNTEAFF
CDR3 DNA: TGTGCCTGGAGTCGAGGGGGCGCAAATATGAACACTGAAGCTTTCTTT

D gene: -
V gene: TRBV30
J gene: TRBJ1-1
clone size: -
CDR3 protein: CAWNGGVGTEAFF
CDR3 DNA: TGTGCCTGGAACGGGGGGGTGGGCACTGAAGCTTTCTTT

D gene: TRBD2
V gene: TRBV5-1
J gene: TRBJ2-5
clone size: -
CDR3 protein: CASSLSLAGDQETQYF
CDR3 DNA: TGCGCCAGCAGCTTGAGTTTAGCGGGGGATCAAGAGACCCAGTACTTC

D gene: TRBD2
V gene: TRBV7-8
J gene: TRBJ2-2
clone size: -
CDR3 protein: CASSLGLAGEVRRELFF
CDR3 DNA: TGTGCCAGCAGCTTAGGCCTAGCGGGAGAGGTTAGGAGGGAGCTGTTTTTT

D gene: -
V gene: TRBV20-1
J gene: TRBJ2-1
clone size: -
CDR3 protein: CSARTVPEQFF
CDR3 DNA: TGCAGTGCCCGGACAGTCCCAGAGCAGTTCTTC

D gene: -
V gene: TRBV30
J gene: TRBJ2-7
clone size: -
CDR3 protein: CAWMLRRGNEQYF
CDR3 DNA: TGTGCCTGGATGTTGCGCAGGGGAAACGAGCAGTACTTC

D gene: -
V gene: TRBV7-9
J gene: TRBJ1-3
clone size: once
CDR3 protein: CASSLGYGNTIYF
CDR3 DNA: TGTGCCAGCAGCTTAGGGTACGGAAACACCATATATTTT

D gene: -
V gene: TRBV27
J gene: TRBJ2-1
clone size: -
CDR3 protein: CASSNLGNEQFF
CDR3 DNA: TGTGCCAGCAGCAACCTAGGCAATGAGCAGTTCTTC

D gene: -
V gene: TRBV2
J gene: TRBJ2-1
clone size: once
CDR3 protein: CASSASYNEQFF
CDR3 DNA: TGTGCCAGCAGTGCCTCCTACAATGAGCAGTTCTTC

D gene: TRBD1
V gene: TRBV28
J gene: TRBJ2-7
clone size: -
CDR3 protein: CASRGSTGGYEQYF
CDR3 DNA: TGTGCCAGCAGGGGATCGACAGGGGGCTACGAGCAGTACTTC

D gene: TRBD2
V gene: TRBV5-1
J gene: TRBJ2-3
clone size: -
CDR3 protein: CASSLGGTSGTDTQYF
CDR3 DNA: TGCGCCAGCAGCTTGGGAGGGACTAGCGGCACAGATACGCAGTATTTT

D gene: TRBD1
V gene: TRBV5-4
J gene: TRBJ2-3
clone size: -
CDR3 protein: CASSWGTGGSTDTQYF
CDR3 DNA: TGTGCCAGCAGCTGGGGGACAGGGGGTAGCACAGATACGCAGTATTTT

D gene: TRBD1
V gene: TRBV30
J gene: TRBJ1-2
clone size: -
CDR3 protein: CAWEDRVQDYGYTF
CDR3 DNA: TGTGCCTGGGAAGACAGGGTGCAAGACTACGGCTACACCTTC

D gene: -
V gene: TRBV29-1
J gene: TRBJ1-4
clone size: -
CDR3 protein: CSVEERIGKEKLFF
CDR3 DNA: TGCAGCGTTGAAGAGAGGATAGGGAAGGAAAAACTGTTTTTT

D gene: -
V gene: TRBV28
J gene: TRBJ2-7
clone size: -
CDR3 protein: CASSLGIQFSRYGLYEQYF
CDR3 DNA: TGTGCCAGCAGTTTAGGCATACAGTTCAGCAGGTATGGTCTCTACGAGCAGTACTTC

D gene: -
V gene: TRBV7-2
J gene: TRBJ2-7
clone size: -
CDR3 protein: CASSLARRDEQYF
CDR3 DNA: TGTGCCAGCAGCTTAGCCAGACGAGACGAGCAGTACTTC

D gene: TRBD1
V gene: TRBV6-6
J gene: TRBJ2-3
clone size: -
CDR3 protein: CASRTGTATDTQYF
CDR3 DNA: TGTGCCAGCAGGACCGGGACAGCCACAGATACGCAGTATTTT

D gene: -
V gene: TRBV18
J gene: TRBJ2-3
clone size: -
CDR3 protein: CASSPPRNTDTQYF
CDR3 DNA: TGTGCCAGCTCACCCCCCCGGAACACAGATACGCAGTATTTT

D gene: TRBD1
V gene: TRBV6-1
J gene: TRBJ2-5
clone size: -
CDR3 protein: CAGDSARETQYF
CDR3 DNA: TGTGCCGGGGACAGTGCACGAGAGACCCAGTACTTC

D gene: -
V gene: TRBV7-9
J gene: TRBJ1-5
clone size: -
CDR3 protein: CASSPLEGTGGQPQHF
CDR3 DNA: TGTGCCAGCAGCCCCCTTGAGGGGACGGGTGGGCAGCCCCAGCATTTT

D gene: -
V gene: TRBV9
J gene: TRBJ2-7
clone size: few
CDR3 protein: CASSSRGISYEQYF
CDR3 DNA: TGTGCCAGCAGCTCCAGGGGAATCTCCTACGAGCAGTACTTC

D gene: -
V gene: TRBV28
J gene: TRBJ1-2
clone size: -
CDR3 protein: CASTLAGNYGYTF
CDR3 DNA: TGTGCCAGCACTTTAGCGGGGAACTATGGCTACACCTTC

D gene: -
V gene: TRBV7-8
J gene: TRBJ1-3
clone size: few
CDR3 protein: CASSLVRGSGNTIYF
CDR3 DNA: TGTGCCAGCAGCTTAGTAAGGGGGTCTGGAAACACCATATATTTT

D gene: -
V gene: TRBV7-9
J gene: TRBJ1-3
clone size: -
CDR3 protein: CASSPDSSGGNTIYF
CDR3 DNA: TGTGCCAGCAGCCCTGACAGTTCTGGCGGAAACACCATATATTTT

D gene: TRBD2
V gene: TRBV10-3
J gene: TRBJ2-3
clone size: -
CDR3 protein: CAISDPSGRGSGTDTQYF
CDR3 DNA: TGTGCCATCAGTGACCCTAGCGGGAGGGGAAGTGGCACAGATACGCAGTATTTT

D gene: -
V gene: TRBV7-2
J gene: TRBJ1-2
clone size: -
CDR3 protein: CASSSGRGNRYTF
CDR3 DNA: TGTGCCAGCAGCTCCGGGCGTGGGAATCGCTACACCTTC

D gene: TRBD2
V gene: TRBV7-2
J gene: TRBJ2-7
clone size: -
CDR3 protein: CASSFGTRIMEQYF
CDR3 DNA: TGTGCCAGCAGCTTCGGGACTAGGATTATGGAGCAGTACTTC

D gene: -
V gene: TRBV12-2
J gene: TRBJ2-7
clone size: -
CDR3 protein: CASRPFTSERRASAEQYF
CDR3 DNA: TGTGCAAGTCGCCCATTTACCTCGGAACGGAGGGCCAGCGCCGAGCAGTACTTC

D gene: -
V gene: TRBV18
J gene: TRBJ2-1
clone size: -
CDR3 protein: CASSPQGHGANEQFF
CDR3 DNA: TGTGCCAGCTCACCCCAGGGACACGGCGCCAATGAGCAGTTCTTC

D gene: -
V gene: TRBV7-9
J gene: TRBJ2-7
clone size: once
CDR3 protein: CASSLPGSYEQYF
CDR3 DNA: TGTGCCAGCAGCTTACCGGGTTCCTACGAGCAGTACTTC

D gene: TRBD1
V gene: TRBV25-1
J gene: TRBJ1-4
clone size: -
CDR3 protein: CASRGPGQSNEKLFF
CDR3 DNA: TGTGCCAGCAGAGGACCGGGACAGAGTAATGAAAAACTGTTTTTT

D gene: -
V gene: TRBV19
J gene: TRBJ2-2
clone size: -
CDR3 protein: CASKNTGELFF
CDR3 DNA: TGTGCCAGTAAGAACACCGGGGAGCTGTTTTTT

D gene: TRBD2
V gene: TRBV7-2
J gene: TRBJ2-7
clone size: -
CDR3 protein: CASSLTGTSGTDEQYF
CDR3 DNA: TGTGCCAGCAGCTTAACCGGGACTAGCGGGACTGACGAGCAGTACTTC